Detailed here is one T cell receptor beta chain. What went into each PCR as a spike was synthetic TCR analog templates. Generated by immunoSEQ multiplex PCR, the TCRdb table keeps only in-frame clones and is missing some. The data hold some 54,000 clones, with over 75% observed a single time. The data derive from a study of PD-L1 blockade in urothelial cancer. About the study: Patients previously received 0 to 3 chemotherapy regimens.

The CDR3 runs to 15 residues. Germline CDR1 and CDR2: SQVTM and ANQGSEA. The V end was cut by 6 bases, the J end by 0 bases, with 14 bases between. The sample was PBMCs, taken around atezolizumab (anti-PD-L1) treatment. This clonotype was sampled from a middle-aged man with urothelial cancer. V and J are TRBV29-1 and TRBJ1-4; weak D call: TRBD1 (6 bases). The CDR3 loop is CSVQGRSATNEKLFF. The CDR3 coding sequence is TGCAGCGTACAGGGCAGGTCTGCAACTAATGAAAAACTGTTTTTT.